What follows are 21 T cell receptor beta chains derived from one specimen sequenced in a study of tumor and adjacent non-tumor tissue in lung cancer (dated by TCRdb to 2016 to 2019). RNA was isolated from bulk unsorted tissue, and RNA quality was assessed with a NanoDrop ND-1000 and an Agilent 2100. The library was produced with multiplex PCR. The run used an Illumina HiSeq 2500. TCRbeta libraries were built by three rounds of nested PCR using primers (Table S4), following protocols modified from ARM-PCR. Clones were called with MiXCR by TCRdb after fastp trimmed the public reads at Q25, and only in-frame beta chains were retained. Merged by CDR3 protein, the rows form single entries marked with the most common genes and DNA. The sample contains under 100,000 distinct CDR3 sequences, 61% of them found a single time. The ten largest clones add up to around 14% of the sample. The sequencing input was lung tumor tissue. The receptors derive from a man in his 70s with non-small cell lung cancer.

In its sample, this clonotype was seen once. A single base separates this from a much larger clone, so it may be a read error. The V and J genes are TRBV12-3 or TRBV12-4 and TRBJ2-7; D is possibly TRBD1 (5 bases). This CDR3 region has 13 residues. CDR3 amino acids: CARSLRQSYEQYF. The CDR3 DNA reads TGTGCCAGGAGTTTGCGACAGAGCTACGAGCAGTACTTC.

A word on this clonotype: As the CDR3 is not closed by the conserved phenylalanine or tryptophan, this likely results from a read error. DNA of the CDR3: TGTACCAGCAGTTACTCGTCAGGGGCCCACCGGGGCTATGGCTACACCTTA. Its protein is CTSSYSSGAHRGYGYTL. V gene TRBV6-6 combines with J gene TRBJ1-2; tentative D call: TRBD1 (6 bases). The CDR3 runs 17 residues. Germline V gene data show CDR1 as MNHNY and CDR2 as SVGAGI (reference sequence).

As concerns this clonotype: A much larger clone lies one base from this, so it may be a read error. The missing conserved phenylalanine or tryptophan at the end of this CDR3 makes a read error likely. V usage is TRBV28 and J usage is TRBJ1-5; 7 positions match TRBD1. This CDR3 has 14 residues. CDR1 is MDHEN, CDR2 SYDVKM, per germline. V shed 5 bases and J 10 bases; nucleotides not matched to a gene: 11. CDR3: CASSRVRGIKPQHL. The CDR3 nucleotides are TGTGCCAGCAGTCGCGTCAGGGGGATCAAACCCCAGCATCTT.

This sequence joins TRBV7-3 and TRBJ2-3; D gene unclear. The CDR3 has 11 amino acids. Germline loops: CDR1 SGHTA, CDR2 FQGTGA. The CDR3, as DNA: TGTACAAGCAGCTTATCAGATACGCAGTATTTT. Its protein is CTSSLSDTQYF.

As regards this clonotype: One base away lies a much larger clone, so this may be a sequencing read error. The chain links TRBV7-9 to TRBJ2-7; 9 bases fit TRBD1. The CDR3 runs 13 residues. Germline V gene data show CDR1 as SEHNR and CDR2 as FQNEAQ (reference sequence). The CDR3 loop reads CASSLGQGVLGCF. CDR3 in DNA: TGTGCCAGCAGCTTAGGACAGGGGGTCCTCGGGTGCTTC.

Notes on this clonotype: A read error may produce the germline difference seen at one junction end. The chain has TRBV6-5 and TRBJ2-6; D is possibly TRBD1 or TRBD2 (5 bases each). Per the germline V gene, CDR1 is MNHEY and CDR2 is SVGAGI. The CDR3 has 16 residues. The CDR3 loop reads CASSYLAGSGTNVLTF. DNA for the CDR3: TGTGCTAGCAGTTACCTGGCGGGCTCTGGGACCAATGTCCTGACTTTC.

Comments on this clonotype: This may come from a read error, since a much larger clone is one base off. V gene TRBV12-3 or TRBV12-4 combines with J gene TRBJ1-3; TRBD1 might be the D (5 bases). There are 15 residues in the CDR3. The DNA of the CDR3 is TGTTCCAGCAGTTCAGACAGACTCTCTGGAAACACCATATATTTT. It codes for CSSSSDRLSGNTIYF.

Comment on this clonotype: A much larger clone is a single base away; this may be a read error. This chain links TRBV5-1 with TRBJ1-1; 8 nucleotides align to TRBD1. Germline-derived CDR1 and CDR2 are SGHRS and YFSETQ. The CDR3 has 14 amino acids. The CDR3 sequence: CASTGGGGGTEVFF. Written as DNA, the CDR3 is TGCGCCAGCACAGGGGGCGGTGGCGGCACTGAAGTTTTCTTT.

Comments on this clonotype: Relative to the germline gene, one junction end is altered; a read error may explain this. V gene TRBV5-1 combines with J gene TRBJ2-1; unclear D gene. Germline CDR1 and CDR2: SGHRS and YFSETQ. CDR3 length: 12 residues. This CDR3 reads CVSSLTDNEQFF. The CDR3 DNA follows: TGCGTCAGCAGCTTGACGGATAATGAGCAGTTCTTC.

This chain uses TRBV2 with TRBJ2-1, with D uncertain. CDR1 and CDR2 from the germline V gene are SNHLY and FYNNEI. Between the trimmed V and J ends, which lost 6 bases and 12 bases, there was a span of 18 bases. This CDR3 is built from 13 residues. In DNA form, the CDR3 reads TGTGCCAGCAGCGGTTGGGATGGGGATGTGCAGTTCTTC. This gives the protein CASSGWDGDVQFF. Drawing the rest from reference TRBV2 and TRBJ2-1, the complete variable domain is EPEVTQTPSHQVTQMGQEVILRCVPISNHLYFYWYRQILGQKVEFLVSFYNNEISEKSEIFDDQFSVERPDGSNFTLKIRSTKLEDSAMYFCASSGWDGDVQFFGPGTRLTVL.

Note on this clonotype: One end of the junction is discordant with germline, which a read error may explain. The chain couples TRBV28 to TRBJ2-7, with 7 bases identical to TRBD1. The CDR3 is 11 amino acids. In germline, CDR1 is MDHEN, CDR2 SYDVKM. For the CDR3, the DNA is TGTGCCAGTACAGGGGCCTACGAGCATTACTTC. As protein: CASTGAYEHYF.

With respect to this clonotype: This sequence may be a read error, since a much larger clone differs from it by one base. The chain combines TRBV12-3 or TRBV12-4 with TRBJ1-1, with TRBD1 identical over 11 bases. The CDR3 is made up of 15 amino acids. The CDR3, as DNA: TGTGCCAGCAGTTTCTGGACAGGGGGCAACATTGAAGCTTTCTTT. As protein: CASSFWTGGNIEAFF.

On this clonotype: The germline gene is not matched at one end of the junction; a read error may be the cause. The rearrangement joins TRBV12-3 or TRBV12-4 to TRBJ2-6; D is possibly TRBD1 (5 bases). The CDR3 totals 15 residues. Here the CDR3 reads CGSSFLGAGANVLTF. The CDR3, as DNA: TGTGGCAGCAGTTTTCTAGGGGCTGGGGCCAACGTCCTGACTTTC.

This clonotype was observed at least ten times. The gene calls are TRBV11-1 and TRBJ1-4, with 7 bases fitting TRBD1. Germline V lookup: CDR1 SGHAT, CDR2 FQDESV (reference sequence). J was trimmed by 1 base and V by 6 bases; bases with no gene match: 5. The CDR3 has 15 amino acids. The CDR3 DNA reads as TGTGCCAGCAGTCGGGACAGCCAAACTAATGAAAAACTGTTTTTT. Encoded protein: CASSRDSQTNEKLFF.

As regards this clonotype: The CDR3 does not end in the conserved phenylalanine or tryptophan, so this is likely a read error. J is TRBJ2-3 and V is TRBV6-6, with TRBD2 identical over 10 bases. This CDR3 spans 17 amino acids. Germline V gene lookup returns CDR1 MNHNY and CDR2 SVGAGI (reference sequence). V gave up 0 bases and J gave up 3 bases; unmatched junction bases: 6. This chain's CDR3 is CASSYSILAGATDTQYY. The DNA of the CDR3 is TGTGCCAGCAGTTACTCAATCCTAGCGGGAGCTACAGATACGCAGTATTAT.

CDR3 sequence: CASSSVTTIWSDTQYF. The CDR3 nucleotides are TGTGCCAGCAGCTCCGTGACTACCATTTGGTCAGATACGCAGTATTTT. The chain joins TRBV11-2 to TRBJ2-3; D might be TRBD2 (5 bases). With 4 bases removed from V and 4 bases from J, the gap between germline ends came to 18 bases. Germline V gene lookup returns CDR1 SGHAT and CDR2 FQNNGV. The length of the CDR3 is 16 residues.

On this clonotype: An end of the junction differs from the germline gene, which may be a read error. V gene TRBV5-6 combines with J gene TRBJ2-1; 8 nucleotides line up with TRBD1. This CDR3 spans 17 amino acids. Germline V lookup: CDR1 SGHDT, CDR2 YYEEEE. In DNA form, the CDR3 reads TGTGCCAGCAGCTTGGTGGGGACAGGCTTCTCCTACAATGAGCTGCTCTTC. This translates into CASSLVGTGFSYNELLF.

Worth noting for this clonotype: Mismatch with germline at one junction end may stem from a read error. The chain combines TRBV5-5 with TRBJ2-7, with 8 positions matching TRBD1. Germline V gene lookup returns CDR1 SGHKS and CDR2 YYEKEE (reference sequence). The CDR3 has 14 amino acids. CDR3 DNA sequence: TGTGCCAGCGGCCAAAAAGACAGGGGCGGCGAGCTGTACTTC. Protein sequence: CASGQKDRGGELYF.

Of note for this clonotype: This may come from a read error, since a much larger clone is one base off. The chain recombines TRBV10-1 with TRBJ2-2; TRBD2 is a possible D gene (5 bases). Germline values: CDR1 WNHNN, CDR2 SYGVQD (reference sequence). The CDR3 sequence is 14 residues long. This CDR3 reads CASSEIPDTGELSF. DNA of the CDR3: TGCGCCAGCAGTGAGATTCCTGACACCGGGGAGCTGTCTTTT.

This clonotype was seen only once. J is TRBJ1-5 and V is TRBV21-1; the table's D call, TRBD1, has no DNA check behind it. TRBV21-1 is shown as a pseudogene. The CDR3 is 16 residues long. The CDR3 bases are TGTGCCAGCAGCAAAGGTGGGGACAGAAACAATCAGCCCCAGCTTTTT. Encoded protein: CASSKGGDRNNQPQLF.

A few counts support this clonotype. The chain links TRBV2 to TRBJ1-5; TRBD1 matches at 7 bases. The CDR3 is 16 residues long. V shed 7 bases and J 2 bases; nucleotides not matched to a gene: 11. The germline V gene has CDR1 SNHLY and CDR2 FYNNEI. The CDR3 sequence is CASNRQGGLGNQPQHF. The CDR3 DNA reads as TGTGCCAGCAATCGACAGGGCGGGTTGGGCAATCAGCCCCAGCATTTT.